The 29 T cell receptor beta chains listed next were all sequenced from one sample in a study of T cell changes during pregnancy in multiple sclerosis. TCRdb keeps only in-frame clones here, not all; method: immunoSEQ multiplex PCR. Among tens of thousands of clones listed, over 90% were seen once. The sequencing here drew on peripheral blood, taken in the first trimester of pregnancy. The origin of the receptors is a female donor with multiple sclerosis, enrolled in a pregnancy study.

The chain combines TRBV5-8 with TRBJ2-2, with no clear D. Per germline, CDR1 SGHTS and CDR2 YDEGEE. V was pared by 0 bases and J by 0 bases, with 9 bases between. The CDR3 runs 16 residues. The CDR3 DNA sequence: TGTGCCAGCAGCTTGGCGGCAGGCCCGAACACCGGGGAGCTGTTTTTT. The encoded protein is CASSLAAGPNTGELFF.

J is TRBJ1-5 and V is TRBV6-5; possibly TRBD1 for D (5 bases). CDR1 and CDR2 (germline): MNHEY, SVGAGI. V dropped 6 bases and J dropped 0 bases, with 12 bases sitting between them. This CDR3 spans 15 amino acids. As DNA, the CDR3 is TGTGCCAGCAGCGCGGGGGGTCATAGCAATCAGCCCCAGCATTTT. Residues: CASSAGGHSNQPQHF.

The chain employs TRBV5-4 and TRBJ2-5, with D perhaps TRBD1 (6 bases). The CDR3 has 13 amino acids. Germline V gives CDR1 SGHNT, CDR2 YYREEE (reference sequence). V lost 4 bases and J 5 bases, leaving 12 bases between the germline ends. This chain's CDR3 is CASSLRGQETQYF. DNA for the CDR3: TGTGCCAGCAGCCTCAGGGGTCAGGAGACCCAGTACTTC.

The chain is built from TRBV4-3 and TRBJ2-2, with D maybe TRBD2 (5 bases). This CDR3 region has 16 residues. Deletions cut 0 bases from V and 9 bases from J, with 17 bases between. Germline CDR1 is LGHNA and CDR2 is YSLEER. The CDR3 spells CASSQEGAGRKRELFF. The CDR3 DNA follows: TGCGCCAGCAGCCAAGAGGGCGCGGGCCGGAAGAGGGAGCTGTTTTTT.

The chain uses TRBV7-9 and TRBJ2-7; D might be TRBD1 (5 bases). In germline, CDR1 is SEHNR, CDR2 FQNEAQ (reference sequence). V was cut by 3 bases and J by 4 bases, with 16 bases left in between. The CDR3 spans 15 residues. CDR3 amino acids: CASSFIRVPLYEQYF. In DNA, the CDR3 is TGTGCCAGCAGCTTCATCAGGGTACCATTATACGAGCAGTACTTC. The full variable domain, with the rest looked up from reference TRBV7-9 and TRBJ2-7, is DTGVSQNPRHKITKRGQNVTFRCDPISEHNRLYWYRQTLGQGPEFLTYFQNEAQLEKSRLLSDRFSAERPKGSFSTLEIQRTEQGDSAMYLCASSFIRVPLYEQYFGPGTRLTVT.

The chain carries TRBV11-2 and TRBJ1-5, with 7 bases lining up with TRBD1. There are 17 residues in the CDR3. Germline CDR1 SGHAT, CDR2 FQNNGV. Losses at the gene ends were 1 base for V and 2 bases for J; bases not matched to a gene: 8. DNA of the CDR3: TGTGCCAGCAGCTTAGGGTGGGCAGGGGGAGGCAATCAGCCCCAGCATTTT. Amino acid sequence: CASSLGWAGGGNQPQHF.

This rearrangement joins TRBV7-2 to TRBJ2-7, with a weak D call TRBD2 (5 bases). Trimming pared 5 bases from V and 3 bases from J, leaving 11 bases between. The V gene's germline CDR1 is SGHTA and CDR2 FQGNSA. The CDR3 is 13 residues long. CDR3 amino acids: CASSLTSGYEQYF. CDR3 sequence (DNA): TGTGCCAGCAGCCTAACAAGCGGCTACGAGCAGTACTTC.

This clone appeared once. An end of the junction does not agree with germline; a read error may underlie this. V is TRBV2 and J is TRBJ1-2, with 7 bases matching TRBD1. This CDR3 spans 15 amino acids. Germline CDR1 SNHLY, CDR2 FYNNEI. The CDR3, as DNA: TGTGCCAACAGTCGACAGGGACCGTCCGCCTATGGCTACACCTTC. The encoded protein is CANSRQGPSAYGYTF.

By frequency in the sample, this clone is medium-sized. The chain employs TRBV6-5 and TRBJ2-3; the match to TRBD1 covers 7 bases. Trimming cost V 6 bases and J 6 bases; bases outside gene matches: 0. Germline CDR1 MNHEY, CDR2 SVGAGI. The CDR3 consists of 11 residues. The chain's CDR3 is CASRTGDTQYF. As DNA, the CDR3 is TGTGCCAGCAGGACAGGGGATACGCAGTATTTT.

The gene calls are TRBV6-5 and TRBJ1-2; 7 bases fit TRBD1. CDR1 is MNHEY, CDR2 SVGAGI, per germline. Unmatched junction bases numbered 11, after V lost 5 bases and J lost 5 bases. The CDR3 loop spans 15 amino acids. The CDR3 DNA is TGTGCCAGCAGTCCGCTAGGGACAGAAAGATATGGCTACACCTTC. Its protein is CASSPLGTERYGYTF.

The rearrangement links TRBV29-1 to TRBJ1-2; TRBD1 aligns across 7 bases. Germline values: CDR1 SQVTM, CDR2 ANQGSEA. Unmatched junction bases numbered 7, after V lost 7 bases and J lost 2 bases. The CDR3 contains 13 residues. The CDR3 bases are TGCAGCGGAGCAGGGGGGCCCAACTATGGCTACACCTTC. Residues: CSGAGGPNYGYTF.

The gene calls are TRBV27 and TRBJ1-2; TRBD1 is a possible D gene (6 bases). The V gene lost 0 bases and the J gene lost 4 bases, with 15 bases spanning the gap. The CDR3 consists of 16 residues. Germline CDR1 is MNHEY and CDR2 is SMNVEV (reference sequence). The CDR3 is CASSLSPDRKVYGYTF. The DNA for the CDR3 is TGTGCCAGCAGTTTATCCCCCGACAGGAAAGTCTATGGCTACACCTTC.

CDR3 in amino acids: CAWTDGGYEQYF. In DNA form, the CDR3 reads TGTGCCTGGACGGACGGAGGCTACGAGCAGTACTTC. The chain employs TRBV30 and TRBJ2-7, with D maybe TRBD2 (5 bases). In germline, CDR1 is GTSNPN, CDR2 SVGIG (reference sequence). The V and J ends lost 4 bases and 3 bases respectively, with 10 bases between them. The CDR3 runs to 12 residues.

The CDR3, as DNA: TGTGCCAGCAGCTTATTTGGACAGGGTCATGGCTACACCTTC. This codes for CASSLFGQGHGYTF. The chain uses TRBV7-3 and TRBJ1-2, with 8 bases identical to TRBD1. The CDR3 is made up of 14 amino acids. Germline CDR1 is SGHTA and CDR2 is FQGTGA. V shed 2 bases, J shed 6 bases, and the junction held 5 bases outside the gene matches.

The chain recombines TRBV6-6 with TRBJ1-2, with D perhaps matching TRBD1 (6 bases). V shed 0 bases and J shed 3 bases, with 8 bases lying between them. Per the germline V gene, CDR1 is MNHNY and CDR2 is SVGAGI (reference sequence). This CDR3 is 14 amino acids long. The CDR3 loop reads CASSYSTGDYGYTF. DNA of the CDR3: TGTGCCAGCAGTTACTCGACAGGAGACTATGGCTACACCTTC.

The chain carries TRBV7-7 and TRBJ2-3; TRBD2 matches at 9 bases. The CDR3 contains 14 residues. V lost 5 bases, J lost 1 base, and 1 base stayed unmatched. Per germline, CDR1 SSHAT and CDR2 FNYEAQ (reference sequence). The CDR3, as DNA: TGTGCCAGCAGCCCTAGCGGGGGCACAGATACGCAGTATTTT. It translates to CASSPSGGTDTQYF.

The CDR3 DNA sequence: TGTGCCAGCAATATAAGGACAGAACATCGAGAGACCCAGTACTTC. Translating gives CASNIRTEHRETQYF. This rearrangement joins TRBV21-1 to TRBJ2-5; the table calls TRBD1, which could not be checked here. TRBV21-1 is annotated as a pseudogene. The CDR3 runs 15 residues.

The rearrangement joins TRBV29-1 to TRBJ2-1, with 11 bases identical to TRBD2. The CDR3 length is 13 residues. V shed 8 bases, J shed 7 bases, and the junction held 7 bases outside the gene matches. Germline V CDR1 and CDR2: SQVTM, ANQGSEA. The CDR3 here is CSPRLAGGNEQFF. As DNA, the CDR3 is TGCAGCCCCCGGCTAGCGGGGGGTAATGAGCAGTTCTTC.

This CDR3 is CASSQLASGGAYEQYF. CDR3 in DNA: TGCGCCAGCAGCCAATTGGCTAGCGGGGGGGCCTACGAGCAGTACTTC. The chain couples TRBV4-3 to TRBJ2-5; TRBD2 aligns across 12 bases. The assigned J gene may be wrong: the sequence end matches TRBJ2-7 better. The germline V gene has CDR1 LGHNA and CDR2 YSLEER. The CDR3 spans 16 residues.

The genes are TRBV5-3 and TRBJ2-5; possibly TRBD1 for D (5 bases). TRBV5-3 is an ORF for which the function is uncertain. The CDR3 spans 14 residues. V was clipped by 2 bases and J by 1 base, with 9 bases between them. The chain's CDR3 is CARSFRQLQETQYF. In DNA form, the CDR3 reads TGTGCCAGAAGCTTCCGACAGCTCCAAGAGACCCAGTACTTC.

J is TRBJ2-3 and V is TRBV9; 10 positions agree with TRBD2. The CDR3 contains 13 residues. J gave up 15 bases and V 4 bases, and 11 bases lay outside the gene matches. Germline CDR1 is SGDLS and CDR2 is YYNGEE. The CDR3, as DNA: TGTGCCAGCAGCCCGGGGGTTAGCGGGGGGCCCTATTTT. It codes for CASSPGVSGGPYF.

The genes are TRBV5-3 and TRBJ2-7; D uncertain. TRBV5-3 is filed as an ORF, its function uncertain. Trimming stripped 4 bases from V and 4 bases from J, with 6 bases between. The CDR3 totals 11 residues. For the CDR3, the DNA is TGTGCCAGAAGCATCAGTTACGAGCAGTACTTC. Its protein product is CARSISYEQYF.

The rearrangement uses TRBV19 and TRBJ2-7; tentative D call: TRBD1 (5 bases). CDR1 is LNHDA, CDR2 SQIVND, per germline (reference sequence). The CDR3 contains 13 residues. Trimming removed 5 bases at V and 2 bases at J, with 10 bases between. CDR3 nucleotides: TGTGCCAGTAGTCTAACAGGAGCCTACGAGCAGTACTTC. This sequence encodes CASSLTGAYEQYF.

The J gene is TRBJ2-1, the V gene TRBV7-2; 8 bases match TRBD2. Looked up from germline, CDR1 is SGHTA and CDR2 is FQGNSA. This CDR3 spans 16 amino acids. V lost 4 bases to trimming and J lost 12 bases; unmatched junction nucleotides: 17. For the CDR3, the DNA is TGTGCCAGCAGCTCCTTAGGCTCCGGGGGGGTTATGTTGCAGTTCTTC. Translated: CASSSLGSGGVMLQFF. The variable domain in full, with the rest retrieved from reference TRBV7-2 and TRBJ2-1, is GAGVSQSPSNKVTEKGKDVELRCDPISGHTALYWYRQSLGQGLEFLIYFQGNSAPDKSGLPSDRFSAERTGGSVSTLTIQRTQQEDSAVYLCASSSLGSGGVMLQFFGPGTRLTVL.

The chain has TRBV27 and TRBJ2-5, with TRBD2 matching over 7 bases. CDR1 and CDR2 from the germline V gene are MNHEY and SMNVEV (reference sequence). V was clipped by 3 bases and J by 7 bases; unmatched bases: 20. CDR3 length: 18 amino acids. CDR3 region: CASSFRGAGPPDLWTQYF. In nucleotides, the CDR3 is TGTGCCAGCAGTTTTCGGGGAGCGGGACCCCCCGATCTGTGGACCCAGTACTTC.

V gene TRBV7-2 combines with J gene TRBJ2-7; 9 bases agree with TRBD2. This CDR3 spans 14 amino acids. The germline V gene has CDR1 SGHTA and CDR2 FQGNSA. V gave up 5 bases and J gave up 4 bases; unmatched junction bases: 6. The CDR3 loop is CASSTRGGGYEQYF. The CDR3 DNA reads as TGTGCCAGCAGCACGCGCGGGGGGGGATACGAGCAGTACTTC. Drawing the rest from reference TRBV7-2 and TRBJ2-7, the complete variable domain is GAGVSQSPSNKVTEKGKDVELRCDPISGHTALYWYRQSLGQGLEFLIYFQGNSAPDKSGLPSDRFSAERTGGSVSTLTIQRTQQEDSAVYLCASSTRGGGYEQYFGPGTRLTVT.

The rearrangement links TRBV10-3 to TRBJ1-1, with 10 bases lining up with TRBD1. Germline CDR1 and CDR2: ENHRY and SYGVKD. V lost 2 bases to trimming and J lost 11 bases; unmatched junction nucleotides: 5. This CDR3 comprises 13 residues. The CDR3 DNA is TGTGCCATCAGTGAGGGACAGGGGGGGGCGGCTTTCTTT. Protein product: CAISEGQGGAAFF.

This chain connects TRBV7-2 to TRBJ2-7, with a weak D call TRBD1 (5 bases). CDR3 length: 15 residues. Germline values: CDR1 SGHTA, CDR2 FQGNSA. The germline V and J ends were trimmed by 1 base and 5 bases, with 15 bases remaining between them. CDR3 protein: CASSLEAGISNEQYF. DNA of the CDR3: TGTGCCAGCAGCTTAGAGGCAGGGATCAGTAACGAGCAGTACTTC.

The V and J genes are TRBV7-7 and TRBJ2-2, with a possible D match to TRBD1 (6 bases). Trimming stripped 4 bases from V and 4 bases from J, with 10 bases between. The CDR3 extends over 14 amino acids. Per germline, CDR1 SSHAT and CDR2 FNYEAQ (reference sequence). The CDR3 loop reads CASSSGQLTGELFF. The CDR3 DNA is TGTGCCAGCAGCTCCGGACAGCTCACCGGGGAGCTGTTTTTT.